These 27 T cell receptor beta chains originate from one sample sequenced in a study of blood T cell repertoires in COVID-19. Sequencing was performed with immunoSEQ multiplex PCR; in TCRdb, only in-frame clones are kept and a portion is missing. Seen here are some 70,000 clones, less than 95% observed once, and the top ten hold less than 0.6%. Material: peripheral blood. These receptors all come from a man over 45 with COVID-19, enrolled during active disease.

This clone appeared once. The CDR3 protein is CASSVTGTSGSGGELFF. As DNA, the CDR3 is TGTGCCAGCAGCGTAACCGGGACTAGCGGGAGTGGTGGGGAGCTGTTTTTT. The chain links TRBV9 to TRBJ2-2; 14 bases agree with TRBD2. V lost 1 base to trimming and J lost 8 bases; unmatched junction nucleotides: 7. The CDR3 contains 17 residues. Germline V gives CDR1 SGDLS, CDR2 YYNGEE.

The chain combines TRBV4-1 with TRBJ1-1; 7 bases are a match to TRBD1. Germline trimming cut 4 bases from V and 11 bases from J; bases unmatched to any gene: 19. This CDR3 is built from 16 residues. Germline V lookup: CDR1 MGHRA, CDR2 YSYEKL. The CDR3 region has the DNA TGCGCCAGCAGCCCGCAGCTGGACAGGACCCTAAGGAGGGCTTTCTTT. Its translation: CASSPQLDRTLRRAFF.

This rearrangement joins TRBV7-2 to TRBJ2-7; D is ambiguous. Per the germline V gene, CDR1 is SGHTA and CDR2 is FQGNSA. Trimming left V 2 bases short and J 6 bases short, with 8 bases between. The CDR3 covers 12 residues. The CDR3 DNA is TGTGCCAGCAGCTTATCGACACTCGAGCAGTACTTC. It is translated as CASSLSTLEQYF.

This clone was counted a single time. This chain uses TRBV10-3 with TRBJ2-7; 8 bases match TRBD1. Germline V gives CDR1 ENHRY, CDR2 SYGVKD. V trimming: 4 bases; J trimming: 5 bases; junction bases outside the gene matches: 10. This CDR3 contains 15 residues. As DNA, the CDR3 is TGTGCCATCAGTGTCGAGGGCAGGGGGCAAGACGAGCAGTACTTC. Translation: CAISVEGRGQDEQYF.

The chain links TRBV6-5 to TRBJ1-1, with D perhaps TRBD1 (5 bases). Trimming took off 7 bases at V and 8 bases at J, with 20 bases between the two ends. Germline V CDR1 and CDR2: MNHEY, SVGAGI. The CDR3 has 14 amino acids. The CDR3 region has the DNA TGTGCCAGCATGTGGGCAGGGAAAGTATCAGAAGCTTTCTTT. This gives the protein CASMWAGKVSEAFF.

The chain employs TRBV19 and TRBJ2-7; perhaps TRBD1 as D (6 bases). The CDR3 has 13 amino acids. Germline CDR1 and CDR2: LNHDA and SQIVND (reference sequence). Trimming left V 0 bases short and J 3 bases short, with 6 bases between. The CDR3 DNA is TGTGCCAGTAGTATAGAGGACAGCTACGAGCAGTACTTC. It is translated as CASSIEDSYEQYF.

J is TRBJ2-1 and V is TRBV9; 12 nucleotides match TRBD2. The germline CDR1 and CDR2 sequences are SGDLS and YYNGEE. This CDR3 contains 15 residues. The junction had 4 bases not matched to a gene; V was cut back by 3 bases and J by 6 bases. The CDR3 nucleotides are TGTGCCAGCAGCGCCTCACTAGCGGGAGGCAATGAGCAGTTCTTC. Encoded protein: CASSASLAGGNEQFF.

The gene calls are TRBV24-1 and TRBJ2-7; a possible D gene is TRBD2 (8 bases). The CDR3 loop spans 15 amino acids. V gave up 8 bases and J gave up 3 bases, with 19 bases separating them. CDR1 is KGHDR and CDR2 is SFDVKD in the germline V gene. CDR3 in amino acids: CATTPPGGTVYEQYF. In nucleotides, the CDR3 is TGTGCCACCACCCCCCCGGGGGGGACAGTCTACGAGCAGTACTTC.

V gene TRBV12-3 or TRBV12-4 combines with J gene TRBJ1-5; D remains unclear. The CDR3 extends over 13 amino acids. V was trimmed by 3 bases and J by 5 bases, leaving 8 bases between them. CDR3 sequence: CASSFREDQPQHF. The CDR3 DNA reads TGTGCCAGCAGTTTTCGCGAGGATCAGCCCCAGCATTTT.

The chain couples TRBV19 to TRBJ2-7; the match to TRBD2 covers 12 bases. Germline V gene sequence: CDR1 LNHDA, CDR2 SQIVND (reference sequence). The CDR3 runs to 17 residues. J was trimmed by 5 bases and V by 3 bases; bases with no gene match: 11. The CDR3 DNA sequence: TGTGCCAGTAGTATTGGTGGTACTAGCGGGAGGAGGGACGAGCAGTACTTC. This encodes CASSIGGTSGRRDEQYF.

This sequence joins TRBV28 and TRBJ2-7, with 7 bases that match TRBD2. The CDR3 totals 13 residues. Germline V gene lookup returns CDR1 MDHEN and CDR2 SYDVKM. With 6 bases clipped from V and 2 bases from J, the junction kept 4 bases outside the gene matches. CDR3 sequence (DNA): TGTGCCAGCAGGGCTAGCGGAACCTACGAGCAGTACTTC. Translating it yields CASRASGTYEQYF.

Written as DNA, the CDR3 is TGCGCCAGCAGCTTGGGCGTCCGCACAGTCGATTTATCCAACTATGGCTACACCTTC. Encoded protein: CASSLGVRTVDLSNYGYTF. This chain uses TRBV5-1 with TRBJ1-2; D remains ambiguous. CDR1 SGHRS and CDR2 YFSETQ come from the germline V gene. Trimming took off 0 bases at V and 2 bases at J, with 23 bases between the two ends. The CDR3 length is 19 residues.

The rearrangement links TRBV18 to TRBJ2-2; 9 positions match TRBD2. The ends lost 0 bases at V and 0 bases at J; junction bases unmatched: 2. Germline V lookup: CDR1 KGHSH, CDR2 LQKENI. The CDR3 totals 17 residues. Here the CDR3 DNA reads TGTGCCAGCTCACCACCGACTAGCGGTACGAACACCGGGGAGCTGTTTTTT. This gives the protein CASSPPTSGTNTGELFF.

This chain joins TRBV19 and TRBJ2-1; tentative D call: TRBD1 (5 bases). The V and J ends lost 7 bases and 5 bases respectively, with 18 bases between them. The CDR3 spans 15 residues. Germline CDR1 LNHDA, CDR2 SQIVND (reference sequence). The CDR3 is CASNKGHPFDNEQFF. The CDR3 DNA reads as TGTGCCAGTAACAAGGGGCATCCATTCGACAATGAGCAGTTCTTC.

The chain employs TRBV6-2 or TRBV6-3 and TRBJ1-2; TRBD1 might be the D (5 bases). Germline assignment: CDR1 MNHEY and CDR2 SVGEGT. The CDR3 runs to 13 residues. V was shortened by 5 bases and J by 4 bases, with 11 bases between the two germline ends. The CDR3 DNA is TGTGCCAGCAGTAAGGGGCCCATCTATGGCTACACCTTC. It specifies CASSKGPIYGYTF.

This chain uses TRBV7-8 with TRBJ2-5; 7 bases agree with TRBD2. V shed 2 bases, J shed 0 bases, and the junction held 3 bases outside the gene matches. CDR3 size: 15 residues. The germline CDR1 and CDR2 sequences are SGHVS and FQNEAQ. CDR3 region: CASSLSSGYQETQYF. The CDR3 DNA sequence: TGTGCCAGCAGCTTATCTAGCGGTTACCAAGAGACCCAGTACTTC.

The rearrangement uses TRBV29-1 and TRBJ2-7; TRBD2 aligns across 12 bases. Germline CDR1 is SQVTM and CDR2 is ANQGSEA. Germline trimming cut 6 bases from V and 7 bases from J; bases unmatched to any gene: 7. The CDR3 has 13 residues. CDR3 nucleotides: TGCAGCGTGCAGACTAGCGGGGGCAGTGAGCAGTACTTC. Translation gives CSVQTSGGSEQYF.

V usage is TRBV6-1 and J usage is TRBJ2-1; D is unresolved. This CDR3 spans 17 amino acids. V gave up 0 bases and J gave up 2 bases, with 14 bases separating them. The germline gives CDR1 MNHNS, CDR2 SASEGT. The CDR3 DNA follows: TGTGCCAGCAGTGAAGCGCTTCCGGTTCTACCCTACAATGAGCAGTTCTTC. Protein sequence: CASSEALPVLPYNEQFF.

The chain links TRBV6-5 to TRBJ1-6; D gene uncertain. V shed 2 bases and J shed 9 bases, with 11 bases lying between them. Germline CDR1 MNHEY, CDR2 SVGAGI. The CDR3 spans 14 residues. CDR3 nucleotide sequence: TGTGCCAGCAGTTACGCAGAGGGCCGTTCACCCCTCCACTTT. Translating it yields CASSYAEGRSPLHF.

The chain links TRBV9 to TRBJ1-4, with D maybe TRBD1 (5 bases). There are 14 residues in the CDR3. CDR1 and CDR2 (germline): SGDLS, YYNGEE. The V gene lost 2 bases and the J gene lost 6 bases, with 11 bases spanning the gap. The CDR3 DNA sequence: TGTGCCAGCAGCGTCGGGGGGAGAGATGAAAAACTGTTTTTT. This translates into CASSVGGRDEKLFF. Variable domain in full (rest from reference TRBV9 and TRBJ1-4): DSGVTQTPKHLITATGQRVTLRCSPRSGDLSVYWYQQSLDQGLQFLIQYYNGEERAKGNILERFSAQQFPDLHSELNLSSLELGDSALYFCASSVGGRDEKLFFGSGTQLSVL.

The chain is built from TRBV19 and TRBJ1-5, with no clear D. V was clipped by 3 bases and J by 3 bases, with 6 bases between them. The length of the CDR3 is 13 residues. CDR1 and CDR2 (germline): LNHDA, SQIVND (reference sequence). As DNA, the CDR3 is TGTGCCAGTAGTATCCAGGCCAATCAGCCCCAGCATTTT. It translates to CASSIQANQPQHF.

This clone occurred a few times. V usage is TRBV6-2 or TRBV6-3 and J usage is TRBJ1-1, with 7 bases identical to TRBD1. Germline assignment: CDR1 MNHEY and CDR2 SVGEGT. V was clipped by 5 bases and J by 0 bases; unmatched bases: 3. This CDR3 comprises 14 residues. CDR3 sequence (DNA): TGTGCCAGCAGTGACAGGGCTCTGAACACTGAAGCTTTCTTT. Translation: CASSDRALNTEAFF.

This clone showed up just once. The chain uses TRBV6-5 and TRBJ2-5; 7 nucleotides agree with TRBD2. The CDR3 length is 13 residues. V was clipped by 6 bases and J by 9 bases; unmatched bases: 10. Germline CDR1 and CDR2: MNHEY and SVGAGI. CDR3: CASRRAASGAQYF. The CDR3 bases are TGTGCCAGCAGGCGGGCGGCCAGCGGGGCCCAGTACTTC.

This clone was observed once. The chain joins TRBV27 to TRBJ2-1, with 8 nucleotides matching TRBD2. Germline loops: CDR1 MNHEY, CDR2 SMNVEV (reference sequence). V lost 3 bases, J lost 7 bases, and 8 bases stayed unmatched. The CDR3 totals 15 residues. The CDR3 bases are TGTGCCAGCAGTTTCGGGAGGGTATCAGGTAATGAGCAGTTCTTC. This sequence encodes CASSFGRVSGNEQFF.

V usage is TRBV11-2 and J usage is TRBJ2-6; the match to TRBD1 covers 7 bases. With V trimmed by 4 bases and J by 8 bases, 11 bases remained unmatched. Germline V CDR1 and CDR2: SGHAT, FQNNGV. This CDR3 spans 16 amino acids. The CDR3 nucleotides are TGTGCCAGCAGCTGGGTGAGGGGGCAAGGGACCAACGTCCTGACTTTC. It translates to CASSWVRGQGTNVLTF.

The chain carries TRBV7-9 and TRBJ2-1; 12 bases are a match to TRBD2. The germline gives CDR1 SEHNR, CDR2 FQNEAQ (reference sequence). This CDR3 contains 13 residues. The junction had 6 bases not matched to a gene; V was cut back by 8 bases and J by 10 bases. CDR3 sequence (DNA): TGTGCCAGCGGACTAGCGGGAATTGCGGAGCAGTTCTTC. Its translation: CASGLAGIAEQFF.

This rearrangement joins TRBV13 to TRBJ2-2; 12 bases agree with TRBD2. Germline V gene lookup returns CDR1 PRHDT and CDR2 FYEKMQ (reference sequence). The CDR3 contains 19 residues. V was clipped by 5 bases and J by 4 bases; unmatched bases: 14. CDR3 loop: CASSPGLAGGPRRTGELFF. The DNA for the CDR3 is TGTGCCAGCAGCCCTGGTCTAGCGGGAGGGCCCCGACGCACCGGGGAGCTGTTTTTT.